This T cell receptor (beta chain) was obtained from a study of cytomegalovirus exposure and HLA in healthy donors. In the PCR, 60 Vbeta and 13 Jbeta primers were used. Source study methods: Later analysis identified tens of millions of unique TCR beta chains, about 10 million shared. The assay was immunoSEQ multiplex PCR, and TCRdb's table has in-frame clones only and misses some. V, J and clone size are those of that table, while D and trimming were read from the DNA. The ten top clones account for 2%, within a sample of some 120,000 clones. Worth noting for this clone: Its antigen remains unknown.

Findings of the study overall: The likely origin of a cluster of highly shared sequence variants was a sequencing artifact. One variant, a missense change in DCLRE1C, was linked in a later analysis to TCR beta V- and J-gene trimming. Earlier analysis yielded a pattern in which most TCR beta V segments were productive about 87% or about 30% of the time.

This sequence originates from a woman aged 60-70 years in good health and CMV-seronegative. Sequencing used PBMCs.

In DNA form, the CDR3 reads TGTGCCAGCTCACCACGGGGACCGGGACACCATACCGTCCCCGACCATCAGCCCCAGCATTTT. Its protein product is CASSPRGPGHHTVPDHQPQHF. V usage is TRBV18 and J usage is TRBJ1-5; tentatively, D is TRBD1 (6 bases). V was shortened by 1 base and J by 5 bases, with 30 bases between the two germline ends. The CDR3 contains 21 residues. The V gene's germline CDR1 is KGHSH and CDR2 LQKENI.